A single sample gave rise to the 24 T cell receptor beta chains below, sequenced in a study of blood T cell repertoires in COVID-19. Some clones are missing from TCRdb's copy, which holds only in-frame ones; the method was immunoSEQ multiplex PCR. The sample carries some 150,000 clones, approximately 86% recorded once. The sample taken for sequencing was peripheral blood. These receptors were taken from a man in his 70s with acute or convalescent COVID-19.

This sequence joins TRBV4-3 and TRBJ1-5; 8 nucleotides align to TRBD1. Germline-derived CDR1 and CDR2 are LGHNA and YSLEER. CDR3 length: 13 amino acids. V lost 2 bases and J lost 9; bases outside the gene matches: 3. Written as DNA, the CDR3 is TGCGCCAGCAGCCAACGAACAGGGGGGCCCCAGCATTTT. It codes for CASSQRTGGPQHF.

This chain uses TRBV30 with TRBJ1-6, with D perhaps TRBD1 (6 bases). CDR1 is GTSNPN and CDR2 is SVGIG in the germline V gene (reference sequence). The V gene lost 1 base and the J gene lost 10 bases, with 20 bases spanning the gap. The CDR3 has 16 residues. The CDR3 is CAWSEPRTAWRSPLHF. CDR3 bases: TGTGCCTGGAGTGAACCGCGGACAGCCTGGAGGTCACCCCTCCACTTT. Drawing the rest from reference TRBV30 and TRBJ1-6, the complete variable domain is SQTIHQWPATLVQPVGSPLSLECTVEGTSNPNLYWYRQAAGRGLQLLFYSVGIGQISSEVPQNLSASRPQDRQFILSSKKLLLSDSGFYLCAWSEPRTAWRSPLHFGNGTRLTVT.

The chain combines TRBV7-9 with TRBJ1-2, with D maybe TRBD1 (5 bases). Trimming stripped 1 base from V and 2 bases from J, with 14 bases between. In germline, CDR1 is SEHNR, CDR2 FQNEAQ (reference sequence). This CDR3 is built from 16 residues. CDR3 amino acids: CASSLGSGRVNYGYTF. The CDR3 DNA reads TGTGCCAGCAGCTTAGGGTCGGGCAGGGTCAACTATGGCTACACCTTC.

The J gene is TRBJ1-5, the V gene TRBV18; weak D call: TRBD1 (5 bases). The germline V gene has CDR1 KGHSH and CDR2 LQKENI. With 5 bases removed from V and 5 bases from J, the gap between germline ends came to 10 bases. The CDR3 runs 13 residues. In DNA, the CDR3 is TGTGCCAGCTCAATAGGGGATGATCAGCCCCAGCATTTT. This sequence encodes CASSIGDDQPQHF.

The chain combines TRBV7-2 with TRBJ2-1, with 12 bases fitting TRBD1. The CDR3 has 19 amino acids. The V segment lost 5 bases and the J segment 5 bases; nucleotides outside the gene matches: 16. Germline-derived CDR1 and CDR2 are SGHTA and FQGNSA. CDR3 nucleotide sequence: TGTGCCAGCAGCCCAAGGGGACAGGGGGCACCTAGCCCGCACAATGAGCAGTTCTTC. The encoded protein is CASSPRGQGAPSPHNEQFF.

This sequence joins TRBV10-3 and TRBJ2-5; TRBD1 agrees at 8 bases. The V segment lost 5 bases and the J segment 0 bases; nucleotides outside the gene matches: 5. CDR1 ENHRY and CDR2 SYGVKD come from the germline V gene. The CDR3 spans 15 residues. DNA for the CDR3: TGTGCCATCAGTCCGGGACAGGCCCACCAAGAGACCCAGTACTTC. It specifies CAISPGQAHQETQYF.

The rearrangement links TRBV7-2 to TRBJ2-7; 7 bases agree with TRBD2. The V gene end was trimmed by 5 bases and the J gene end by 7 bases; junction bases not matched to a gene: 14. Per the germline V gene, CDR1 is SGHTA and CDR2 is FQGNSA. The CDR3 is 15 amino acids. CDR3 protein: CASSQSSGVWAEQYF. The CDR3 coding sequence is TGTGCCAGCAGCCAAAGCAGCGGGGTTTGGGCGGAGCAGTACTTC.

CDR3 in amino acids: CASSDPFVSYEQYF. The CDR3 bases are TGTGCCAGCAGTGATCCCTTCGTCTCGTACGAGCAGTACTTC. V and J are TRBV2 and TRBJ2-7, with D unclear. Germline CDR1 SNHLY, CDR2 FYNNEI. The CDR3 runs 14 residues. Trimming removed 3 bases at V and 4 bases at J, with 13 bases between.

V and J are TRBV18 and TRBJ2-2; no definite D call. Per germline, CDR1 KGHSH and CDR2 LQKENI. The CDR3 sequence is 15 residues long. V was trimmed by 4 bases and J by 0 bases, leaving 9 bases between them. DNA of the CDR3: TGTGCCAGCTCACATCCCCCTTCGAACACCGGGGAGCTGTTTTTT. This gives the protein CASSHPPSNTGELFF.

CDR3 sequence: CASSQAQGEGIDEQYF. The CDR3 nucleotides are TGCGCCAGCAGCCAGGCACAGGGGGAGGGCATCGACGAGCAGTACTTC. The chain uses TRBV4-1 and TRBJ2-7; maybe TRBD1 (8 bases). The CDR3 covers 16 residues. The germline V and J ends were trimmed by 3 bases and 5 bases, with 20 bases remaining between them. The germline V gene has CDR1 MGHRA and CDR2 YSYEKL.

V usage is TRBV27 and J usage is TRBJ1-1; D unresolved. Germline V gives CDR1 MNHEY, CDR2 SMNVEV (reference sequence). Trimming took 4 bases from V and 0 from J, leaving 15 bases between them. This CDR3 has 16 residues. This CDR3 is CASSSGKKRMNTEAFF. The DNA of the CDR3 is TGTGCCAGCAGTTCGGGGAAGAAACGGATGAACACTGAAGCTTTCTTT.

CDR3 nucleotide sequence: TGTGCCAGCAGAACCGGGACAGCCGGGAACGAGTGGTATTTT. Its translation is CASRTGTAGNEWYF. The chain employs TRBV2 and TRBJ1-3, with 7 nucleotides matching TRBD1. Germline V gene sequence: CDR1 SNHLY, CDR2 FYNNEI. The trim removed 6 bases at V and 16 bases at J, leaving 18 bases unmatched. This CDR3 region has 14 residues.

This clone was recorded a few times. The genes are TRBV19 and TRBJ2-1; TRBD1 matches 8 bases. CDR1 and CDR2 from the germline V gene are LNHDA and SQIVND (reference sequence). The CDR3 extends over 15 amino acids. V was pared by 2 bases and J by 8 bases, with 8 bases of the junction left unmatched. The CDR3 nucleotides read TGTGCCAGTAGTATAACATACAGGGGGTGGGATGAGCAGTTCTTC. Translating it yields CASSITYRGWDEQFF.

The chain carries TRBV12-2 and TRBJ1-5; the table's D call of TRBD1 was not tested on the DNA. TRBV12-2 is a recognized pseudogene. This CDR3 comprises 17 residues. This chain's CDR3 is CASRFPGTGVPDQPQHF. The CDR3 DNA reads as TGTGCAAGTCGCTTCCCCGGGACAGGGGTTCCCGATCAGCCCCAGCATTTT.

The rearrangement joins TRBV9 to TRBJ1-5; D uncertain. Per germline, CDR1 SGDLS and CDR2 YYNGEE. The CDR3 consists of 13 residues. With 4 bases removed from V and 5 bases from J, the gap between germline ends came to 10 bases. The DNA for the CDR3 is TGTGCCAGCAGCACCAGGCTCGATCAGCCCCAGCATTTT. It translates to CASSTRLDQPQHF. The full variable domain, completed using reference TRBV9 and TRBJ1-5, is DSGVTQTPKHLITATGQRVTLRCSPRSGDLSVYWYQQSLDQGLQFLIQYYNGEERAKGNILERFSAQQFPDLHSELNLSSLELGDSALYFCASSTRLDQPQHFGDGTRLSIL.

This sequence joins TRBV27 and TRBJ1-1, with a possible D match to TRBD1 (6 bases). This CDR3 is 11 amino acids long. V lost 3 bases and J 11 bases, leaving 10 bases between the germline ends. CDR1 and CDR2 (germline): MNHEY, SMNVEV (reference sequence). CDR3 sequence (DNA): TGTGCCAGCAGTTTCAGGGGAAGGGCTTTCTTT. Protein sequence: CASSFRGRAFF.

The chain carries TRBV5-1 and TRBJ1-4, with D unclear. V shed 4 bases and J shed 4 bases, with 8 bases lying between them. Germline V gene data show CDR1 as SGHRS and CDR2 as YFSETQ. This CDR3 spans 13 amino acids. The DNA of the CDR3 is TGCGCCAGCAGCCGGGAGGGTAATGAAAAACTGTTTTTT. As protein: CASSREGNEKLFF.

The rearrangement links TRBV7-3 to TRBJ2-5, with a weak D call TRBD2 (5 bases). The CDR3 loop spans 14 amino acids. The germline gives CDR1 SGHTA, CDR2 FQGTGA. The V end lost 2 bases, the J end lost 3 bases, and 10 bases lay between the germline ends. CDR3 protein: CASSLGRAKETQYF. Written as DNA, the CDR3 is TGTGCCAGCAGCTTAGGGCGGGCGAAAGAGACCCAGTACTTC.

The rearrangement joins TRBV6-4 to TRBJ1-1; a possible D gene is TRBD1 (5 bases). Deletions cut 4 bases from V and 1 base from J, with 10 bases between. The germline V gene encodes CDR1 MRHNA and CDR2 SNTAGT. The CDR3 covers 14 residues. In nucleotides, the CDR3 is TGTGCCAGCAGTGCGGACGGGGGGAACACTGAAGCTTTCTTT. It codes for CASSADGGNTEAFF.

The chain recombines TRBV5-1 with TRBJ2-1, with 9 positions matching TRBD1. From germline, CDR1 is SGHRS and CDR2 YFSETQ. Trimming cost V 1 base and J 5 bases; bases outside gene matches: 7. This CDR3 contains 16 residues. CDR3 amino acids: CASSLYSDRGDNEQFF. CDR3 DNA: TGCGCCAGCAGCTTGTACAGCGACAGGGGGGACAATGAGCAGTTCTTC.

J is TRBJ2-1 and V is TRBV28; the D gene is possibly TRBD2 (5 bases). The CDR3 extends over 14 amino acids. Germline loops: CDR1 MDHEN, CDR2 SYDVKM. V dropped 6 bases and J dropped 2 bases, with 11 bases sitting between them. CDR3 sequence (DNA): TGTGCCAGCAGCGAGGCGGGTGCCTACAATGAGCAGTTCTTC. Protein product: CASSEAGAYNEQFF.

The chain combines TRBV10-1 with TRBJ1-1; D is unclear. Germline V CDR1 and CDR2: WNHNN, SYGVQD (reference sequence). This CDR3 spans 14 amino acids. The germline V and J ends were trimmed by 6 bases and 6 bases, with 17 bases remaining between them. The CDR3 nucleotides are TGCGCCAGCAGAGGGAGACATAGAGGACCTGAAGCTTTCTTT. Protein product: CASRGRHRGPEAFF.

CDR3 amino acids: CASSYSGGAGQPQHF. The CDR3, as DNA: TGTGCCAGCAGCTACTCAGGGGGCGCCGGTCAGCCCCAGCATTTT. The rearrangement links TRBV11-2 to TRBJ1-5, with 8 nucleotides matching TRBD1. Losses at the gene ends were 4 bases for V and 6 bases for J; bases not matched to a gene: 8. Germline V gene lookup returns CDR1 SGHAT and CDR2 FQNNGV. This CDR3 has 15 amino acids.

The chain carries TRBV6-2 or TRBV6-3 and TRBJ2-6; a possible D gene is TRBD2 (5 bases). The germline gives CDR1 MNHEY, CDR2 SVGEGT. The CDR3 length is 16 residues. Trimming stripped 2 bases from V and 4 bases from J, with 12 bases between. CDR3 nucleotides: TGTGCCAGCAGTTACCGGGTGCCGGGGGGGGCCAACGTCCTGACTTTC. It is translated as CASSYRVPGGANVLTF.